This TCR beta chain was retrieved from a study of cytomegalovirus exposure and HLA in healthy donors (dated by TCRdb to 2016 to 2017). Concerning the study at large: An earlier analysis of approximately 640 of the donors reported about 290 Gb of sequence data and some 100 million unique TCR beta sequences from about 200 million T cells. Around 320 gigabases of sequencing data and tens of millions of unique TCR sequences were included in an early release covering about 600 HLA-typed donors. Among the roughly 390 genotyped donors, about 83% belonged to the genetic ancestry cluster associated with self-reported Caucasian donors. The study aimed to test whether signatures of past pathogen exposure could be identified by cataloging public T cell receptors. The study used immunosequencing to profile the T cell repertoires of around 600 subjects and linked those repertoires to cytomegalovirus serostatus. Besides the first cohort of 666 subjects, a separate validation cohort made up of around 120 different subjects was used. The study combined high-throughput TCR immunosequencing, statistical association of individual TCRs with disease status, and machine learning to predict cytomegalovirus infection status. A later analysis re-examined previously published TCR beta repertoires from just over 650 donors and added high-resolution HLA genotyping to investigate patterns of TCR occurrence. Rather than drawing on any new phenotypic data, the later analysis identified candidate immune exposures from TCR beta sequences and the way those sequences occurred across donors. An earlier analysis of 587 of the donors applied high-throughput TCR beta sequencing to assess whether each TCR beta V gene segment acted as functional or pseudogenic. Donor age, sex, ethnicity and CMV serostatus were compiled together with the repertoire data. A later genetic analysis took genome-wide SNP genotypes for 398 of the 666 donors and used that subset as a discovery cohort. All discovery cohort repertoires had been generated on a single sequencing platform. Class I and class II HLA loci were covered by the typing at four-digit resolution. Typing coverage varied by locus: roughly 629-630 donors for A, B, C, DRB1 and DQB1; approximately 500 for DQA1; some 610 for DPA1; 450 to 480 for DPB1. A handful of DR-DQ haplotypes were treated as single units for association and clustering because of strong linkage in the cohort. Among some 400 genotyped donors of the cohort, an average of roughly 230,000 unique TCR beta nucleotide sequences was sequenced per donor, of which roughly 17% were non-productive.

The cohort was made up of 666 healthy bone marrow donors. At the time of sampling, every cohort member was nominally healthy, though immune exposures that went unrecorded were likely present. The donor was CMV seronegative and was included in the group of a few hundred seronegative cohort members. Each donor provided a peripheral blood sample, and peripheral blood mononuclear cells were used for TCR beta sequencing. The Qiagen DNeasy Blood Extraction Kit was used to extract genomic DNA from the blood cell samples. Library construction relied on the immunoSEQ multiplex PCR assay. A mixture of 60 forward primers for TCR Vbeta segments and 13 reverse primers for TCR Jbeta segments was used in the multiplex PCR. Amplification of the CDR3 region of rearranged TCR beta genes was performed with a multiplex PCR assay on genomic DNA. Amplified TCR beta libraries were sequenced as 87-base-pair reads on the Illumina HiSeq System. The source study handled its data this way. Across the 700 or so repertoires, a later analysis counted some 81 million unique TCR beta chains, 9 million to 14 million of which were shared by at least two donors. Raw reads were error-corrected and collapsed into unique sequences by a nearest-neighbor algorithm in which closely related sequences were merged to remove PCR and sequencing errors. V, D and J gene segments were assigned by aligning CDR3 sequences to IMGT reference sequences. For a sequence to be retained, at least a six-nucleotide match to both a V gene segment and a J gene segment was required. A rearrangement was called productive if the CDR3 had no stop codons and remained in frame with V and J, and every other rearrangement was called non-productive. CDR3 was defined by IMGT convention, running from the second conserved V-encoded cysteine to the conserved J-encoded phenylalanine. In an earlier analysis of approximately 500 of the donors, sequences lacking an unambiguous match to a single V gene segment were excluded. An earlier analysis of 450 to 650 of the donors called V segments functional above 56.7% productive rearrangements and segregating when the between-donor standard deviation exceeded 5%. A statistical classification framework was built to diagnose cytomegalovirus status from the catalog of TCR beta chain sequences. In a later analysis, TCR nucleotide sequences were compared against IMGT/GENE-DB human TR gene sequences so that V and J genes could be assigned. Using the TCRdist pipeline, a later analysis assigned CDR3 sequences along with most-parsimonious VDJ recombination scenarios. A later analysis defined each TCR beta chain by its CDR3 amino acid sequence plus V-gene family, and excluded reads lacking a unique V-gene family. To address suspected cross-contamination and a sequencing artifact, a later analysis removed several hundred highly shared, low-generation-probability nucleotide sequences. A later analysis calculated a clonal expansion index for each public chain from normalized within-repertoire ranks of inferred template counts. Generation probabilities in a later analysis came from a VDJ recombination model fitted to out-of-frame rearrangements, and those results were checked against IGoR. Hypergeometric tests were used in a later analysis to score TCR-TCR, TCR-HLA and TCR-CMV co-occurrence, with a repertoire-size bias correction applied to the TCR pairs. False discovery rates were estimated in a later analysis by permuting HLA or CMV assignments 20 times. In a later analysis, co-occurring TCRs were grouped with DBSCAN, and TCRdist sequence similarity was added when clustering was performed within HLA-allele-positive subsets. Co-occurrence clustering excluded repertoires with fewer than 30,000 or more than 120,000 public chains, plus five with anomalous nucleotide sharing. The table was pulled from immuneACCESS by TCRdb, which kept in-frame rearrangements only. Such tables lose some clones; where checked, under half of the loss comes from unresolved V genes, and the rest has no known cause. The V and J calls and clone size were taken over from that table, and D and trimming were inferred from the DNA. This sample gives about 77,000 clones in total; about four fifths of them show up just once. The ten top clones hold less than 2% of the sample.

A remark on this clone: What this receptor recognizes is not known. No quality values exist for individual bases; no much larger clone is one base distant.

Study-level results and caveats: Specific HLA alleles were associated with roughly 17,000 TCR beta sequences at a false discovery rate of 0.05 in a later analysis. In an earlier analysis of 587 of the donors, most TCR beta V segments appeared in productive rearrangements about 87% or about 30% of the time, broadly matching IMGT annotations. While some public TCRs were present in many individuals, most TCR sequences turned up only very rarely across donors. A later genetic analysis reported fewer N-insertions in productive TCRs among donors in an Asian-associated ancestry cluster than the roughly 700-donor mean. Only TCR beta chains were sequenced in this cohort, and the absence of alpha or paired-chain data limited detectable features. A cluster of highly shared sequence variants was judged likely to represent a technical artifact of the sequencing pipeline. Three of the identified cytomegalovirus-associated TCR beta chains were confirmed in vitro to be specific for cytomegalovirus antigens. Correlated functional status among segregating V segments might be attributable to linkage disequilibrium, but an unknown experimental factor could not be ruled out. In a later analysis, HLA-associated TCR beta chains were found to be more clonally expanded and to have lower generation probabilities than equally common non-associated chains. A further reported finding was that TCR beta sequences accurately predicted the HLA-A and HLA-B alleles for most subjects in the first cohort. When HLA alleles, especially DR and DQ, strongly co-occurred, attributing TCR associations to individual alleles was difficult. A total of 164 TCR beta chains were listed by the study as associated with cytomegalovirus. Sequencing depth was assumed to be roughly uniform across donors in the presence/absence analyses, though that assumption may not hold. A later analysis reported that several top co-occurrence clusters appeared linked to parvovirus B19, influenza, CMV and Epstein-Barr virus. Some 16 rarely observed V segments, including chromosome 9 orphons, were excluded from the earlier analysis of just under 600 of the donors because counts were too low. Because the 87-base-pair reads could not distinguish some IMGT-functional V segments, including TRBV6-2 and TRBV6-3, those segments were excluded. In both the original and validation cohorts, the classifier was reported to diagnose cytomegalovirus status with high specificity and sensitivity. CMV serostatus was the only immune exposure information available for the cohort. HLA typing was unavailable for some donors at each locus, so association tests used only the typed subset. It was suggested by the authors that the approach could potentially be generalized to other disease states and immunological phenotypes. An association between a missense DCLRE1C variant and V-gene and J-gene trimming of TCR beta chains was found in a later genetic analysis and replicated in an independent cohort. In a later analysis, TCR association rates were found to vary across HLA loci, with the most associated TCRs seen for DRB1 alleles and the fewest for HLA-C alleles. A later analysis found that most CMV-associated TCR beta chains appeared HLA-restricted, with HLA associations seemingly driven largely by CMV exposure.

The CDR3 spans 12 residues, from the cysteine through the phenylalanine. Left in the record is the CDR3 DNA by itself, 36 bases read in frame from the first base. In the germline V gene (reference sequence), CDR1 corresponds to LNHDA and CDR2 to SQIVND. V and J are truncated by 4 bases and 10 bases respectively, leaving an intervening sequence of 13 bases. Sequenced sample: PBMCs. This TCR derives from a man aged 40-49 years in good health and CMV-seronegative. The sequence links TRBV19 to TRBJ1-1; tentative D gene TRBD1, with 5 bases matching. The nucleotides read TGTGCCAGTAGTAGCGCCCCAGGGCGAGCTTTCTTT. It translates to CASSSAPGRAFF.